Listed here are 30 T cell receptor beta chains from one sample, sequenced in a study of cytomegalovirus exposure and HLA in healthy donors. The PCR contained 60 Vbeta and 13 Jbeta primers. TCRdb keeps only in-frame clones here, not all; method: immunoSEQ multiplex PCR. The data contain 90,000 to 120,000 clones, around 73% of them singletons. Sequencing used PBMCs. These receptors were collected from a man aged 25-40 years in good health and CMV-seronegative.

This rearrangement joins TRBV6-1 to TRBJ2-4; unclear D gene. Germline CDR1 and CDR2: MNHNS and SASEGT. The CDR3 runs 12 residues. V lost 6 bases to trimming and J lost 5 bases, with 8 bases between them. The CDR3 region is CASSLTQNIQYF. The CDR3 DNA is TGTGCCAGCAGCCTGACTCAAAACATTCAGTACTTC.

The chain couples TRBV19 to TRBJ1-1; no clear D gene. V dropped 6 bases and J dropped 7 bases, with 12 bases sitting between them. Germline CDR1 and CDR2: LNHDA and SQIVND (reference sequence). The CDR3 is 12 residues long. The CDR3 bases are TGTGCCAGTAGGGCAGGTACCATTGAAGCTTTCTTT. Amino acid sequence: CASRAGTIEAFF.

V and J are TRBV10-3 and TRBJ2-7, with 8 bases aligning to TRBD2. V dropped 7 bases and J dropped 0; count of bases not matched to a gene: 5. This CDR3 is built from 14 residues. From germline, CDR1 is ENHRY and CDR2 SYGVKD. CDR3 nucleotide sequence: TGTGCCATCACCAAGCGGGAGAACTCCTACGAGCAGTACTTC. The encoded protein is CAITKRENSYEQYF.

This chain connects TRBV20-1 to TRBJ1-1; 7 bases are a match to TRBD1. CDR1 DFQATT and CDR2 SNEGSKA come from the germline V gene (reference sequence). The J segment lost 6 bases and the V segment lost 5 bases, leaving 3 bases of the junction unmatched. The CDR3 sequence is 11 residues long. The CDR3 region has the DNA TGCAGTGCTTTGGGGACAGCTGAAGCTTTCTTT. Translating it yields CSALGTAEAFF.

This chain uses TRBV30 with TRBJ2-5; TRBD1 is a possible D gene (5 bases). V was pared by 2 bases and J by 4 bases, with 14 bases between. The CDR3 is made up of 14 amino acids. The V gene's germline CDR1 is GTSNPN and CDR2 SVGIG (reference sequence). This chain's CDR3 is CAWSQGILRETQYF. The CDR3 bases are TGTGCCTGGAGTCAGGGTATACTAAGAGAGACCCAGTACTTC.

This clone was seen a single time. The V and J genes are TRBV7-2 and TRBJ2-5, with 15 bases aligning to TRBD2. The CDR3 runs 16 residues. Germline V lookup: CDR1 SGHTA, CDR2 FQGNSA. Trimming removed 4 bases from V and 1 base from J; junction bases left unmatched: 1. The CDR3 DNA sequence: TGTGCCAGCAGCTCGGGACTAGCGGGGGGCCAAGAGACCCAGTACTTC. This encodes CASSSGLAGGQETQYF.

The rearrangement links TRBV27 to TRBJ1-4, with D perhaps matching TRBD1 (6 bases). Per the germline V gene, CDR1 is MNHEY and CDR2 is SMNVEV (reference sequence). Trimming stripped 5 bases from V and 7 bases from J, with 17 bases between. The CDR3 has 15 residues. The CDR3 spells CASSGYRVGGEKLFF. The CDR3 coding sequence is TGTGCCAGCAGTGGTTACAGGGTTGGCGGTGAAAAACTGTTTTTT.

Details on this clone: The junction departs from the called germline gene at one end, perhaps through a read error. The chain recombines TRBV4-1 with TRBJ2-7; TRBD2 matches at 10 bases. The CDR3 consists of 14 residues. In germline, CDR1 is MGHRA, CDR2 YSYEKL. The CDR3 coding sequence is TGTGCCAGCAGCCAAGAGGGACTAGCGTACGAGCAGTACTTC. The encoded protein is CASSQEGLAYEQYF.

The CDR3 DNA follows: TGTGCCAGCAGTCAAGGACAGGGGAGGGTGCCCCAGCATTTT. Amino acid sequence: CASSQGQGRVPQHF. The V and J genes are TRBV6-5 and TRBJ1-5; 9 positions match TRBD1. Germline CDR1 and CDR2: MNHEY and SVGAGI. J lost 9 bases, V lost 5 bases, and 8 bases had no gene match. The CDR3 is 14 residues long.

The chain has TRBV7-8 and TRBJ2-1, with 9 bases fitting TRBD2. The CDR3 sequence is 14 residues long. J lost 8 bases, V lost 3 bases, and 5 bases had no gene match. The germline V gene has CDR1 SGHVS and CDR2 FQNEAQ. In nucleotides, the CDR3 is TGTGCCAGCAGCTTTGGAGGCGGGAGGGATGAGCAGTTCTTC. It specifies CASSFGGGRDEQFF.

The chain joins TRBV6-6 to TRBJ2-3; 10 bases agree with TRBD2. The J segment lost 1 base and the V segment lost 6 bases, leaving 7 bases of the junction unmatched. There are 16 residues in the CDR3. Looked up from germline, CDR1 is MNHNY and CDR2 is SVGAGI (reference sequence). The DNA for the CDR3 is TGTGCCAGCAGGAGATCAGGACTAGCGGGCACAGATACGCAGTATTTT. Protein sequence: CASRRSGLAGTDTQYF.

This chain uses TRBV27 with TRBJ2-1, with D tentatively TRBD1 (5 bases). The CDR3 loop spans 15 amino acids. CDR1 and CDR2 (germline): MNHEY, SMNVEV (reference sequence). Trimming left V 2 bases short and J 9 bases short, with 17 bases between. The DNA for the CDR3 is TGTGCCAGCAGTTTAGCGACAGCTTTAGAAGGTGAGCAGTTCTTC. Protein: CASSLATALEGEQFF.

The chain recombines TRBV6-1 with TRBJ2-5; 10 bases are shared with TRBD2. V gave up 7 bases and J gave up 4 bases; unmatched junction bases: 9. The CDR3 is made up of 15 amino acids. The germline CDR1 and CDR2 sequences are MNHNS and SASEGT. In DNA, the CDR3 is TGTGCCAGCATTGCGCAGCTAGCGGGAGCAGAGACCCAGTACTTC. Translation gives CASIAQLAGAETQYF.

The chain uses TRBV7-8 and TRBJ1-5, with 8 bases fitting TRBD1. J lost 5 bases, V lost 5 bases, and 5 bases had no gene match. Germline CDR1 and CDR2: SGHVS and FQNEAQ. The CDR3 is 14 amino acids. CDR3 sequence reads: CASSRDRIDQPQHF. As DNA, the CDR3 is TGTGCCAGCAGCCGGGACAGGATCGATCAGCCCCAGCATTTT.

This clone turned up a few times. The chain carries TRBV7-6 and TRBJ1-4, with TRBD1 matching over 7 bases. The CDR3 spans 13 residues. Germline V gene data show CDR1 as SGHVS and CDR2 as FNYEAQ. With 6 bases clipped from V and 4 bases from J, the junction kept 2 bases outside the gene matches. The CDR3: CASRTGDNEKLFF. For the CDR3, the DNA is TGTGCCAGCAGAACAGGGGATAATGAAAAACTGTTTTTT. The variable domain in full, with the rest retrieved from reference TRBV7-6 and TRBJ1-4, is GAGVSQSPRYKVTKRGQDVALRCDPISGHVSLYWYRQALGQGPEFLTYFNYEAQQDKSGLPNDRFSAERPEGSISTLTIQRTEQRDSAMYRCASRTGDNEKLFFGSGTQLSVL.

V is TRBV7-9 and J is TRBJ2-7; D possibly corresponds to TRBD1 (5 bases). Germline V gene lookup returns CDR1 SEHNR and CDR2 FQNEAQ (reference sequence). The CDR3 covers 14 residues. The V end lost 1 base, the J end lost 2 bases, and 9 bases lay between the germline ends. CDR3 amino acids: CASSLDRLPYEQYF. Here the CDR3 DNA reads TGTGCCAGCAGCTTAGACAGGTTACCCTACGAGCAGTACTTC.

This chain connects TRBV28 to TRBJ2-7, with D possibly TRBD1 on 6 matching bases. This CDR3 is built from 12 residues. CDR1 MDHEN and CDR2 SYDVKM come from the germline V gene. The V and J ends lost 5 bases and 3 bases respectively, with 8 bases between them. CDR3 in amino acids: CASSTTGYEQYF. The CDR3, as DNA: TGTGCCAGCAGTACGACAGGCTACGAGCAGTACTTC.

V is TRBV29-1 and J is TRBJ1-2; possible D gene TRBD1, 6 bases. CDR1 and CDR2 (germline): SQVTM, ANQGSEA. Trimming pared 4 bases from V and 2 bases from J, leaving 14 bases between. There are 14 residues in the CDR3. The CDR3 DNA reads TGCAGCGTTGGCCCGGGGCAGGGGAACTATGGCTACACCTTC. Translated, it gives CSVGPGQGNYGYTF.

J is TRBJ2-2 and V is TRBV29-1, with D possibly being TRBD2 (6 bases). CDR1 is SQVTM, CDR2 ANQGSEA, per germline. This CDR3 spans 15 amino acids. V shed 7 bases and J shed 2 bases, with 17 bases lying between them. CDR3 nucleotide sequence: TGCAGCGGGGGGGTAGGTCAGGTTAACACCGGGGAGCTGTTTTTT. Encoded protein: CSGGVGQVNTGELFF.

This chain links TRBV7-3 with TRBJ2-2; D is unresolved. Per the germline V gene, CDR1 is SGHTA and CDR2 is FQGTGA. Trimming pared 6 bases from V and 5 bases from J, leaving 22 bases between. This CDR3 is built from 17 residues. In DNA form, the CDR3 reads TGTGCCAGCAGTCCATCGCCTAGTGCAACCACAACCGGGGAGCTGTTTTTT. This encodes CASSPSPSATTTGELFF.

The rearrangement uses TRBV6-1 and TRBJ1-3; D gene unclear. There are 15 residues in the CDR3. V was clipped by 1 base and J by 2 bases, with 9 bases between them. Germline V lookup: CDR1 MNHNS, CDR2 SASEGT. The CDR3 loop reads CASSEVVLAGNTIYF. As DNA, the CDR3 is TGTGCCAGCAGTGAAGTTGTACTAGCTGGAAACACCATATATTTT.

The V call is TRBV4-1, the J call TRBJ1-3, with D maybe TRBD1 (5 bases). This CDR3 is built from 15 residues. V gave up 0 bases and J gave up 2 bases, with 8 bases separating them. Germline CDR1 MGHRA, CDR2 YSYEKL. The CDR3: CASSQEVRAGNTIYF. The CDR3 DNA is TGCGCCAGCAGCCAAGAGGTCAGGGCTGGAAACACCATATATTTT.

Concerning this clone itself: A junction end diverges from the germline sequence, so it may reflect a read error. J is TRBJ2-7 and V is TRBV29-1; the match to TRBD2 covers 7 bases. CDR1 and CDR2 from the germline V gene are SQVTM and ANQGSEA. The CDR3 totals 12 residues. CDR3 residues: CSVEFRDYEQHF. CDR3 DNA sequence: TGCAGCGTTGAATTCCGGGACTACGAGCAGCACTTC.

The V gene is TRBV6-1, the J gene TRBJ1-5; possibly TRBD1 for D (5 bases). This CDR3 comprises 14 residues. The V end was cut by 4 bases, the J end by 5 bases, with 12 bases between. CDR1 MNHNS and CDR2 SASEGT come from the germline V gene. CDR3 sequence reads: CASSVGGGHQPQHF. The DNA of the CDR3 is TGTGCCAGCAGTGTGGGGGGTGGGCATCAGCCCCAGCATTTT.

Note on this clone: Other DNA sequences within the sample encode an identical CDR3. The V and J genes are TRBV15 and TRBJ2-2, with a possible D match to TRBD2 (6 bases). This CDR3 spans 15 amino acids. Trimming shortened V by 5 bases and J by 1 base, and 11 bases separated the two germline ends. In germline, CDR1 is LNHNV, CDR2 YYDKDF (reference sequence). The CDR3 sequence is CATSLGGRNTGELFF. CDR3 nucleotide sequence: TGTGCCACCAGCCTGGGGGGACGGAACACCGGGGAGCTGTTTTTT.

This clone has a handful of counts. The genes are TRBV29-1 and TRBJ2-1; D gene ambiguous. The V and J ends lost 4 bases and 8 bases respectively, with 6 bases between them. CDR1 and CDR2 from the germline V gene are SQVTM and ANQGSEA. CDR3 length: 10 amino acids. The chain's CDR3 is CSVGAYEQFF. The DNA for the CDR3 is TGCAGCGTTGGGGCCTATGAGCAGTTCTTC.

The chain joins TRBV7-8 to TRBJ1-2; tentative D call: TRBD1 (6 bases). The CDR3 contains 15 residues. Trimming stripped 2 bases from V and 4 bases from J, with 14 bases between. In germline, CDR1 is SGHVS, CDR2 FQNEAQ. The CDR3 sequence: CASSLPGTSRYGYTF. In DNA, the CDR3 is TGTGCCAGCAGCTTACCGGGGACATCCCGCTATGGCTACACCTTC. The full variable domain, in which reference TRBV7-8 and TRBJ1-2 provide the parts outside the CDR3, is GAGVSQSPRYKVAKRGQDVALRCDPISGHVSLFWYQQALGQGPEFLTYFQNEAQLDKSGLPSDRFFAERPEGSVSTLKIQRTQQEDSAVYLCASSLPGTSRYGYTFGSGTRLTVV.

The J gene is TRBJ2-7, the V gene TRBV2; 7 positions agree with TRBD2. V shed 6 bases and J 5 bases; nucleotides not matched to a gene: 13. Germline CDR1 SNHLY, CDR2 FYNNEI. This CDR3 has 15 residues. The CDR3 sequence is CASRQTSGGGDEQYF. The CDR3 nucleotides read TGTGCCAGCAGACAAACCAGCGGCGGGGGAGACGAGCAGTACTTC.

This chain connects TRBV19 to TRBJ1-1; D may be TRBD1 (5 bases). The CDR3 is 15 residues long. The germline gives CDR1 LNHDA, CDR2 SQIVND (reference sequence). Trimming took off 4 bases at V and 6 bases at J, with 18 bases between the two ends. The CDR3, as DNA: TGTGCCAGTAGTAGGGAGGCCAGAACAGGCGCTGAAGCTTTCTTT. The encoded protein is CASSREARTGAEAFF.

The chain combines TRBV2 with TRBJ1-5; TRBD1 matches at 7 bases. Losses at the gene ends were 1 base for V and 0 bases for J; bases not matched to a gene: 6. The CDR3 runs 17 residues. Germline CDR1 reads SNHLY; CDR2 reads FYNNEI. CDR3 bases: TGTGCCAGCAGTGAAGGGACAGGCCCCTATAGCAATCAGCCCCAGCATTTT. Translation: CASSEGTGPYSNQPQHF. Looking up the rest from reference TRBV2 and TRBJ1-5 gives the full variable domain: EPEVTQTPSHQVTQMGQEVILRCVPISNHLYFYWYRQILGQKVEFLVSFYNNEISEKSEIFDDQFSVERPDGSNFTLKIRSTKLEDSAMYFCASSEGTGPYSNQPQHFGDGTRLSIL.